This T cell receptor (beta chain) stems from a study of blood T cell repertoires in COVID-19. Overall study: Donors in the United States, Italy and Spain gave samples during acute or convalescent COVID-19. In each case, the material was cDNA or gDNA derived from T cells, B-cell-depleted T cells, or PBMCs.

Source study methods: The assay estimated nucleated cells by amplifying reference gene primers. Repertoires were generated with immunoSEQ multiplex PCR, while TCRdb's copy carries only in-frame clones and drops some. Clone size and the V and J calls come from that table; the DNA yielded D and trimming. The sample carries some 150,000 clones, 80% to 90% recorded once. Germline V gives CDR1 SGHVS, CDR2 FQNEAQ. V lost 5 bases and J 0 bases, leaving 10 bases between the germline ends. The CDR3 is 15 amino acids. This TCR came from a man between 40 and 49 years old who had recovered from COVID-19. Sequencing was carried out using peripheral blood. The chain couples TRBV7-8 to TRBJ2-2, with D uncertain. As DNA, the CDR3 is TGTGCCAGCAGCAGGCTAGAACCGAACACCGGGGAGCTGTTTTTT. This sequence encodes CASSRLEPNTGELFF.